Below are 24 T cell receptor beta chains sequenced from a single sample in a study of kidney transplant recipient with SARS-CoV-2 infection. MiXCR was run by TCRdb on the reads, yielding one entry per CDR3 protein. The sample holds fewer than 250,000 distinct CDR3 sequences, around 28% seen once. This sample comprised a blood sample, obtained at baseline and around day 110 from a kidney transplant recipient. The source is a male patient between 25 and 40 years old who had COVID-19 and was a kidney transplant recipient. Some T cells may have come from the graft donor.

At least ten counts were recorded for this clonotype. The chain combines TRBV6-6 with TRBJ2-7, with a possible D match to TRBD1 (6 bases). This CDR3 spans 16 amino acids. Trimming took off 5 bases at V and 1 base at J, with 18 bases between the two ends. Germline CDR1 reads MNHNY; CDR2 reads SVGAGI (reference sequence). CDR3 in amino acids: CASSKTGTQNSYEQYF. In DNA form, the CDR3 reads TGTGCCAGCAGTAAAACCGGGACACAGAATTCCTACGAGCAGTACTTC.

About this clonotype: With a much larger clone just one base away, this may be a read error. This chain uses TRBV6-5 with TRBJ1-2; D is unclear. CDR1 and CDR2 from the germline V gene are MNHEY and SVGAGI. The CDR3 has 17 amino acids. V shed 4 bases and J shed 4 bases, with 22 bases lying between them. The chain's CDR3 is CASSFDQECRKTYGYTF. In DNA, the CDR3 is TGTGCCAGCAGTTTCGACCAGGAATGTAGAAAGACCTATGGCTACACCTTC.

This clonotype was seen repeatedly, ten times or more. The gene calls are TRBV11-2 and TRBJ2-7, with D unclear. The CDR3 runs to 15 residues. CDR1 SGHAT and CDR2 FQNNGV come from the germline V gene. Trimming removed 5 bases from V and 6 bases from J, with 20 bases in between. The CDR3 DNA sequence: TGTGCCAGCAGCCTTATAGGATCAGAAGTGGGCGAGCAGTACTTC. Translated, it gives CASSLIGSEVGEQYF.

This clonotype was counted ten times or more. The V and J genes are TRBV6-6 and TRBJ1-3; D is uncertain. The CDR3 totals 11 residues. The V end lost 8 bases, the J end lost 7 bases, and 9 bases lay between the germline ends. Germline CDR1 is MNHNY and CDR2 is SVGAGI (reference sequence). The chain's CDR3 is CASSPSNTIYF. In DNA form, the CDR3 reads TGTGCCAGCTCCCCTTCCAACACCATATATTTT.

Many counts were recorded for this clonotype. The chain uses TRBV19 and TRBJ2-2; no firm D call. Trimming took 0 bases from V and 5 from J, leaving 13 bases between them. Germline loops: CDR1 LNHDA, CDR2 SQIVND (reference sequence). The CDR3 has 16 residues. This CDR3 reads CASSIDQLGWTGELFF. The DNA of the CDR3 is TGTGCCAGTAGTATAGATCAGTTAGGTTGGACCGGGGAGCTGTTTTTT.

This clonotype was observed a few times. The DNA of the CDR3 is TGTGCCACCAGTGATTTGCACGGGGGCGGCACAGATACGCAGTATTTT. It codes for CATSDLHGGGTDTQYF. V gene TRBV24-1 combines with J gene TRBJ2-3; D possibly uses TRBD1 or TRBD2 (6 bases each). CDR1 is KGHDR, CDR2 SFDVKD, per germline. This CDR3 is 16 amino acids long. V was trimmed by 0 bases and J by 1 base, leaving 10 bases between them.

Many counts were recorded for this clonotype. The chain recombines TRBV11-2 with TRBJ2-5; tentative D call: TRBD2 (6 bases). The CDR3 length is 14 residues. Germline V gene lookup returns CDR1 SGHAT and CDR2 FQNNGV. Trimming took 7 bases from V and 5 from J, leaving 17 bases between them. The CDR3 loop reads CASNRLKGRETQYF. CDR3 nucleotide sequence: TGTGCCAGCAACAGACTGAAGGGGAGGGAGACCCAGTACTTC.

The table lists this clonotype with a few counts. The rearrangement joins TRBV20-1 to TRBJ2-1, with TRBD2 matching 7 bases. Germline loops: CDR1 DFQATT, CDR2 SNEGSKA (reference sequence). The junction had 6 bases not matched to a gene; V was cut back by 0 bases and J by 4 bases. The CDR3 contains 15 residues. CDR3 sequence (DNA): TGCAGTGCTAGAGATTCCCGGGGGGAATACAATGAGCAGTTCTTC. Translating it yields CSARDSRGEYNEQFF.

There are many counts of this clonotype. The CDR3 loop reads CASRWGVRQPQHF. In nucleotides, the CDR3 is TGTGCCAGCAGGTGGGGGGTCCGTCAGCCCCAGCATTTT. J is TRBJ1-5 and V is TRBV6-5; possible D gene TRBD1, 5 bases. Trimming removed 6 bases at V and 6 bases at J, with 12 bases between. The CDR3 is made up of 13 amino acids. Germline CDR1 is MNHEY and CDR2 is SVGAGI.

This clonotype showed up many times. This chain joins TRBV11-3 and TRBJ2-2; D gene ambiguous. CDR3 size: 13 residues. V was trimmed by 1 base and J by 6 bases, leaving 6 bases between them. In germline, CDR1 is SGHNT, CDR2 YENEEA. CDR3 sequence reads: CASSLVTPGELFF. Here the CDR3 DNA reads TGTGCCAGCAGCTTAGTAACGCCCGGGGAGCTGTTTTTT.

This chain links TRBV20-1 with TRBJ2-3; no firm D call. Trimming stripped 3 bases from V and 2 bases from J, with 9 bases between. Germline V lookup: CDR1 DFQATT, CDR2 SNEGSKA (reference sequence). There are 13 residues in the CDR3. The CDR3 DNA is TGCAGTGCTAGTAAGGCCCCCACAGATACGCAGTATTTT. This codes for CSASKAPTDTQYF.

This clonotype occurred many times. CDR3 amino acids: CASSGGSGRWGETQYF. The CDR3 region has the DNA TGTGCCAGCAGCGGGGGTAGCGGGAGGTGGGGAGAGACCCAGTACTTC. The chain is built from TRBV9 and TRBJ2-5, with 10 bases lining up with TRBD2. CDR1 is SGDLS and CDR2 is YYNGEE in the germline V gene. This CDR3 spans 16 amino acids. The J segment lost 4 bases and the V segment lost 3 bases, leaving 9 bases of the junction unmatched.

This clonotype was picked up many times. This sequence joins TRBV21-1 and TRBJ1-6. TRBV21-1 counts as a pseudogene. The CDR3 covers 18 residues. CDR3 sequence (DNA): TGTGCCAGCAGGGACGCCGTAGCTACACTACATCATAATTCACCCCTCCACTTT. Amino acids: CASRDAVATLHHNSPLHF.

This clonotype has at least ten counts. The chain carries TRBV30 and TRBJ1-2; D uncertain. Germline V lookup: CDR1 GTSNPN, CDR2 SVGIG (reference sequence). V gave up 5 bases and J gave up 4 bases, with 23 bases separating them. This CDR3 is built from 16 residues. The CDR3 spells CAWQRERYRKTYGYTF. CDR3 DNA: TGTGCCTGGCAACGGGAGCGTTATAGAAAGACCTATGGCTACACCTTC.

In its sample, this clonotype was seen many times. The chain has TRBV20-1 and TRBJ1-2; D unresolved. Germline CDR1 DFQATT, CDR2 SNEGSKA (reference sequence). Trimming stripped 5 bases from V and 4 bases from J, with 23 bases between. The CDR3 is made up of 16 amino acids. CDR3 region: CSAEITLFRKTYGYTF. CDR3 in DNA: TGCAGTGCTGAAATTACGCTGTTTCGAAAGACCTATGGCTACACCTTC.

Ten or more counts support this clonotype. The chain carries TRBV5-1 and TRBJ2-4; D not resolved. V was trimmed by 0 bases and J by 0 bases, leaving 4 bases between them. The length of the CDR3 is 14 residues. Per germline, CDR1 SGHRS and CDR2 YFSETQ. The CDR3 spells CASSLEVAKNIQYF. The CDR3 DNA sequence: TGCGCCAGCAGCTTGGAAGTAGCCAAAAACATTCAGTACTTC. Full variable domain (rest looked up from reference TRBV5-1 and TRBJ2-4): KAGVTQTPRYLIKTRGQQVTLSCSPISGHRSVSWYQQTPGQGLQFLFEYFSETQRNKGNFPGRFSGRQFSNSRSEMNVSTLELGDSALYLCASSLEVAKNIQYFGAGTRLSVL.

This clonotype was recorded at least ten times. The chain links TRBV27 to TRBJ2-7; 10 bases fit TRBD2. The CDR3 is 16 residues long. After removal of 0 bases from V and 2 bases from J, the junction contained 4 bases not matched to a gene. The germline V gene encodes CDR1 MNHEY and CDR2 SMNVEV (reference sequence). DNA for the CDR3: TGTGCCAGCAGTTTATCGGCTAGCGGGAGTCCCTACGAGCAGTACTTC. Translating gives CASSLSASGSPYEQYF.

The table lists this clonotype with a few counts. This chain joins TRBV19 and TRBJ1-2; no firm D call. Between the trimmed V and J ends, which lost 4 bases and 5 bases, there was a span of 11 bases. The CDR3 has 13 residues. Germline V CDR1 and CDR2: LNHDA, SQIVND (reference sequence). The CDR3 DNA reads TGTGCCAGTAGTACGAGAGACGGGTATGGCTACACCTTC. Its translation: CASSTRDGYGYTF.

This clonotype has a count of ten or more. This chain joins TRBV20-1 and TRBJ1-1, with TRBD1 identical over 7 bases. Germline V gives CDR1 DFQATT, CDR2 SNEGSKA (reference sequence). The CDR3 is 13 amino acids. The trim removed 6 bases at V and 4 bases at J, leaving 8 bases unmatched. The CDR3 nucleotides read TGCAGTGCCTCCGGACAGGTGGGCACTGAAGCTTTCTTT. This sequence encodes CSASGQVGTEAFF.

The chain is built from TRBV21-1 and TRBJ2-5; the table's D gene call, TRBD2, was not cross checked with the DNA. The J call may be wrong; the DNA end is better matched by TRBJ2-7. TRBV21-1 represents a pseudogene. The CDR3 is 16 residues long. For the CDR3, the DNA is TGTGCCAGCAGTCGCCTGCTAGCTACACGTGTAGACGAGCAGTACTTC. Protein sequence: CASSRLLATRVDEQYF.

A note on this clonotype: A much larger clone differs by one base, so this may be a read error. This chain joins TRBV30 and TRBJ1-5; weak D call: TRBD1 (5 bases). The CDR3 covers 14 residues. Germline V gives CDR1 GTSNPN, CDR2 SVGIG (reference sequence). The CDR3 region is CARSKGESSMAQHF. The CDR3 nucleotides read TGTGCCCGGAGTAAAGGGGAGAGCAGCATGGCCCAGCATTTT.

Note on this clonotype: One base away lies a much larger clone, so this may be a sequencing read error. V and J are TRBV11-2 and TRBJ2-2; D is unresolved. Looked up from germline, CDR1 is SGHAT and CDR2 is FQNNGV. CDR3 length: 12 residues. The CDR3 reads CTSTQGVGELFF. In DNA form, the CDR3 reads TGTACCAGCACCCAAGGCGTCGGGGAGCTGTTTTTT.

The rearrangement uses TRBV5-6 and TRBJ2-1; 7 positions agree with TRBD1. V lost 4 bases, J lost 8 bases, and 9 bases stayed unmatched. CDR3 length: 14 residues. In germline, CDR1 is SGHDT, CDR2 YYEEEE. The DNA of the CDR3 is TGTGCCAGCAGCCCGACCAGGGGGTGCGATGAGCAGTTCTTC. This translates into CASSPTRGCDEQFF.

This clonotype came up a few times. This chain links TRBV28 with TRBJ2-1, with 7 bases lining up with TRBD1. CDR1 is MDHEN, CDR2 SYDVKM, per germline. This CDR3 has 15 residues. With 3 bases clipped from V and 2 bases from J, the junction kept 4 bases outside the gene matches. CDR3 in DNA: TGTGCCAGCAGTTTGAGGGACAGTCCCTACAATGAGCAGTTCTTC. Amino acid sequence: CASSLRDSPYNEQFF.